The rows below give T cell receptor beta chains drawn from one sample of a study of regulatory T cells in long-lasting Graves disease. One entry per CDR3 protein results from TCRdb running MiXCR on the multiplex PCR reads. The table has about 400,000 distinct CDR3 sequences, 15% to 19% seen once; the top ten hold 20% to 25%. The sequencing here drew on peripheral blood mononuclear cells (PBMCs), taken at new diagnosis, from a patient treated with antithyroid drugs. These receptors were obtained from a female donor with Graves disease. The CDR3 runs from the conserved cysteine through the conserved F or W. Each record gives: V gene, J gene, D gene, clone size, CDR3 DNA, CDR3 protein. A D gene is named only where the DNA matches it firmly. A row's size may be missing; if present it is once, few, many or a size class.

V gene: TRBV5-6
J gene: TRBJ1-1
D gene: .
clone size: many
CDR3 DNA: TGTGCCAGCTCCCCCCGTTACCCACGATCCACTGAAGCTTTCTTT
CDR3 protein: CASSPRYPRSTEAFF

V gene: TRBV14
J gene: TRBJ2-3
D gene: .
clone size: many
CDR3 DNA: TGTGCCAGCAGCCAAGACGGGCGGGATGTGTTGGCCACAGATACGCAGTATTTT
CDR3 protein: CASSQDGRDVLATDTQYF

V gene: TRBV20-1
J gene: TRBJ2-5
D gene: .
clone size: .
CDR3 DNA: TGCAGTGCTAGAGACGACAGTCTCCAATCGGGGACCCAGTACTTC
CDR3 protein: CSARDDSLQSGTQYF

V gene: TRBV7-9
J gene: TRBJ2-7
D gene: .
clone size: many
CDR3 DNA: TGTGCCAGCAGCCCTAGGGCCACTGGAATTTCCTACGAGCAGTACTTC
CDR3 protein: CASSPRATGISYEQYF

V gene: TRBV4-2
J gene: TRBJ1-3
D gene: .
clone size: .
CDR3 DNA: TGTGCCAGCAGCCTCATTACGTCCCTGGACGCAGGTACCACCATATATTTT
CDR3 protein: CASSLITSLDAGTTIYF

V gene: TRBV27
J gene: TRBJ2-2
D gene: .
clone size: few
CDR3 DNA: TGTGCCAGCATTGGGGGTGCCGGGGAGCTGTTTTTT
CDR3 protein: CASIGGAGELFF

V gene: TRBV7-3
J gene: TRBJ2-1
D gene: .
clone size: many
CDR3 DNA: TGTGCCAGCAGCTCACACCGGGACGTGGCCTACAATGAGCAGTTCTTC
CDR3 protein: CASSSHRDVAYNEQFF

V gene: TRBV28
J gene: TRBJ2-7
D gene: TRBD2
clone size: many
CDR3 DNA: TGTGCCAGCAGCAGTACTGCGGGGGTTGGTCACTACGAGCAGTACTTC
CDR3 protein: CASSSTAGVGHYEQYF

V gene: TRBV5-1
J gene: TRBJ2-2
D gene: .
clone size: many
CDR3 DNA: TGCGCCAGCAGCTTTGAGTGGCAGAACACCGGGGAGCTGTTTTTT
CDR3 protein: CASSFEWQNTGELFF

V gene: TRBV27
J gene: TRBJ1-4
D gene: .
clone size: .
CDR3 DNA: TGTGCCAGCAGGCTTAATAGCCTTAACGCTGGTGAAAGACTGTTTTTT
CDR3 protein: CASRLNSLNAGERLFF

V gene: TRBV4-1
J gene: TRBJ2-3
D gene: TRBD2
clone size: .
CDR3 DNA: TGCGCCAGCAGCCAAGAAACTAGCGGGGGACCTCCGGATACGCAGTATTTT
CDR3 protein: CASSQETSGGPPDTQYF

V gene: TRBV20-1
J gene: TRBJ1-2
D gene: TRBD1
clone size: many
CDR3 DNA: TGCAGTGCTAGCCTTAGGGACAGGGGGGACTATGGCTACACCTTC
CDR3 protein: CSASLRDRGDYGYTF

V gene: TRBV3-1
J gene: TRBJ2-3
D gene: TRBD2
clone size: many
CDR3 DNA: TGTGCCAGCAGCCAAGGACTAGCGGGTAGCACAGATACGCAGTATTTT
CDR3 protein: CASSQGLAGSTDTQYF

V gene: TRBV2
J gene: TRBJ1-2
D gene: .
clone size: many
CDR3 DNA: TGTGCCAGCAGACCCGGGGGGACTTCTAACTATGGCTACACCTTC
CDR3 protein: CASRPGGTSNYGYTF

V gene: TRBV25-1
J gene: TRBJ1-2
D gene: .
clone size: many
CDR3 DNA: TGTGCCAGCAGGGGAACAGGGAGAGCTAACTATGGCTACACCTTC
CDR3 protein: CASRGTGRANYGYTF

V gene: TRBV5-1
J gene: TRBJ2-7
D gene: .
clone size: .
CDR3 DNA: TGCGCCACCGTGACAGGAGGAGGCTACGAGCAGTACTTC
CDR3 protein: CATVTGGGYEQYF

V gene: TRBV25-1
J gene: TRBJ2-6
D gene: TRBD1
clone size: .
CDR3 DNA: TGTGCCAGCAGTGAAACGACAGGGACTGGGGCCAACGTCCTGACTTTC
CDR3 protein: CASSETTGTGANVLTF

V gene: TRBV11-2
J gene: TRBJ2-2
D gene: TRBD1
clone size: many
CDR3 DNA: TGTGCCAGCAGACAGGGACAGACGAACACCGGGGAGCTGTTTTTT
CDR3 protein: CASRQGQTNTGELFF

V gene: TRBV7-9
J gene: TRBJ1-1
D gene: TRBD1
clone size: many
CDR3 DNA: TGTGCCAGCAGCTTAAGCCGCCCAGGGGGCTTGAACACTGAAGCTTTCTTT
CDR3 protein: CASSLSRPGGLNTEAFF

V gene: TRBV27
J gene: TRBJ1-2
D gene: .
clone size: .
CDR3 DNA: TGTGCCAGCAGTTTATCGCGGGGAGGAGGCTACACCTTC
CDR3 protein: CASSLSRGGGYTF

V gene: TRBV19
J gene: TRBJ2-3
D gene: .
clone size: .
CDR3 DNA: TGTGCCAGTAGTCCTATTCCCCGTCTCGATACGCAGTATTTT
CDR3 protein: CASSPIPRLDTQYF

V gene: TRBV6-1
J gene: TRBJ2-7
D gene: .
clone size: few
CDR3 DNA: TGTGCCAGCAGTGAATCCAGACCCCTCCACGAGCAGTACTTC
CDR3 protein: CASSESRPLHEQYF

V gene: TRBV7-9
J gene: TRBJ2-7
D gene: .
clone size: once
CDR3 DNA: TGTGCCAGCAGCTTTATCCTGGACATCCACGAGCAGTACTTC
CDR3 protein: CASSFILDIHEQYF

V gene: TRBV19
J gene: TRBJ1-4
D gene: TRBD1
clone size: .
CDR3 DNA: TGTGCCAGTAGTATCCCGACAGGGTTGGGAGAAAAACTGTTTTTT
CDR3 protein: CASSIPTGLGEKLFF

V gene: TRBV6-1
J gene: TRBJ1-1
D gene: .
clone size: many
CDR3 DNA: TGTGCCAGCAGCCAGATACACGACACTGAAGCTTTCTTT
CDR3 protein: CASSQIHDTEAFF

V gene: TRBV29-1
J gene: TRBJ2-7
D gene: .
clone size: many
CDR3 DNA: TGCAGCATTGATTTAGTTTCGAGGGGGGCGAAAGAGCAGTACTTC
CDR3 protein: CSIDLVSRGAKEQYF

V gene: TRBV11-2
J gene: TRBJ1-1
D gene: .
clone size: many
CDR3 DNA: TGTGCCAGCAGCTTAGGGGAATCGGGCGGAAACACTGAAGCTTTCTTT
CDR3 protein: CASSLGESGGNTEAFF

V gene: TRBV10-1
J gene: TRBJ2-3
D gene: .
clone size: .
CDR3 DNA: TGCGCCAGCAAACGACAGGGCACAGATACGCAGTATTTT
CDR3 protein: CASKRQGTDTQYF

V gene: TRBV7-9
J gene: TRBJ1-1
D gene: .
clone size: .
CDR3 DNA: TGTGCCAGCAGCCATCCCAGTCAGGGCCCGGAGGAGGGAGCTTTCTTT
CDR3 protein: CASSHPSQGPEEGAFF

V gene: TRBV10-1
J gene: TRBJ2-1
D gene: TRBD2
clone size: few
CDR3 DNA: TGCGCCAGCAGTGAGTATTTTGCGGGGGGAAGATTCTTC
CDR3 protein: CASSEYFAGGRFF

V gene: TRBV7-3
J gene: TRBJ2-1
D gene: TRBD2
clone size: many
CDR3 DNA: TGTGCCAGCAGCGCCAGACTAGCGGGAGATAATGAGCAGTTCTTC
CDR3 protein: CASSARLAGDNEQFF

V gene: TRBV27
J gene: TRBJ2-7
D gene: .
clone size: many
CDR3 DNA: TGTGCCAGCTCCCTGGTCGGATCCTACGAGCAGTACTTC
CDR3 protein: CASSLVGSYEQYF

V gene: TRBV7-2
J gene: TRBJ1-2
D gene: TRBD1
clone size: many
CDR3 DNA: TGTGCCAGCAGCTTCCTGGACAGGGGTGGCTATGGCTACACCTTC
CDR3 protein: CASSFLDRGGYGYTF

V gene: TRBV15
J gene: TRBJ2-7
D gene: TRBD1
clone size: .
CDR3 DNA: TGTGCCACCAGCCACAGGGGGGATTTCTACGAGCAGTACTTC
CDR3 protein: CATSHRGDFYEQYF

V gene: TRBV6-2/TRBV6-3
J gene: TRBJ1-5
D gene: TRBD1
clone size: many
CDR3 DNA: TGTGCCAGCAGACCTATCGGGACAGGGGCCCCTCAGCCCCAGCATTTT
CDR3 protein: CASRPIGTGAPQPQHF

V gene: TRBV13
J gene: TRBJ2-1
D gene: TRBD2
clone size: .
CDR3 DNA: TGTGCCAGCAGCCCACGGACTAGCGGGAGGGCCATCAATGAGCAGTTCTTC
CDR3 protein: CASSPRTSGRAINEQFF

V gene: TRBV6-1
J gene: TRBJ2-1
D gene: .
clone size: few
CDR3 DNA: TGTGCCAGCAGAACGGGGCCCAATGAGCAGTTCTTC
CDR3 protein: CASRTGPNEQFF

V gene: TRBV28
J gene: TRBJ1-2
D gene: .
clone size: few
CDR3 DNA: TGTGCCAGCAGAACGACGTCAGGGTATGGCTACACCTTC
CDR3 protein: CASRTTSGYGYTF

V gene: TRBV5-8
J gene: TRBJ2-3
D gene: .
clone size: many
CDR3 DNA: TGTGCCAGCACCTCCGATGGGGCGGATACGCAGTATTTT
CDR3 protein: CASTSDGADTQYF

V gene: TRBV6-1
J gene: TRBJ2-2
D gene: .
clone size: many
CDR3 DNA: TGTGCCAGCAGTGATAGTTATCTCCCTAGCACCGGGGAGCTGTTTTTT
CDR3 protein: CASSDSYLPSTGELFF

V gene: TRBV28
J gene: TRBJ1-6
D gene: .
clone size: many
CDR3 DNA: TGTGCCAGCAGTTCGAGCTCCTATAATTCACCCCTCCACTTT
CDR3 protein: CASSSSSYNSPLHF

V gene: TRBV3-1
J gene: TRBJ1-6
D gene: .
clone size: many
CDR3 DNA: TGTGCCAGCAGCCAAGATTACGTGGGTTCACCCCTCCACTTT
CDR3 protein: CASSQDYVGSPLHF

V gene: TRBV6-2/TRBV6-3
J gene: TRBJ2-5
D gene: .
clone size: many
CDR3 DNA: TGTGCCAGCAGTGACGTAAAAGAGACCCAGTACTTC
CDR3 protein: CASSDVKETQYF

V gene: TRBV4-3
J gene: TRBJ2-2
D gene: .
clone size: .
CDR3 DNA: TGCGCCAGCAGCCAAGAATTGGGGGGGCGTACCGGGGAGCTGTTTTTT
CDR3 protein: CASSQELGGRTGELFF

V gene: TRBV12-3/TRBV12-4
J gene: TRBJ2-2
D gene: .
clone size: few
CDR3 DNA: TGTGCCAGCAGTTTTAGAGCCGGGGAGCTGTTTTTT
CDR3 protein: CASSFRAGELFF

V gene: TRBV24-1
J gene: TRBJ2-3
D gene: .
clone size: many
CDR3 DNA: TGTGCCACCAGTGGCGGAGGAGCAGATACGCAGTATTTT
CDR3 protein: CATSGGGADTQYF

V gene: TRBV11-1
J gene: TRBJ2-1
D gene: TRBD1
clone size: .
CDR3 DNA: TGTGCCAGCAGCTCCACCGGGACAGGGGGCCGCAATGAGCAGTTCTTC
CDR3 protein: CASSSTGTGGRNEQFF

V gene: TRBV9
J gene: TRBJ1-3
D gene: .
clone size: .
CDR3 DNA: TGTGCCAGCAGCGTAGGAGCGGGGGTCGGAAACACCATATATTTT
CDR3 protein: CASSVGAGVGNTIYF

V gene: TRBV28
J gene: TRBJ1-1
D gene: .
clone size: many
CDR3 DNA: TGTGCCAGCAGTTTAGGTAAAAGGTTGAACACTGAAGCTTTCTTT
CDR3 protein: CASSLGKRLNTEAFF

V gene: TRBV28
J gene: TRBJ1-1
D gene: TRBD1
clone size: .
CDR3 DNA: TGTGCCAGCAGTTGGCCAGGGGGCTATGACACTGAAGCTTTCTTT
CDR3 protein: CASSWPGGYDTEAFF

V gene: TRBV12-3/TRBV12-4
J gene: TRBJ1-1
D gene: .
clone size: few
CDR3 DNA: TGTGCCAGCAGTTTCCCACTATCTGAAGCTTTCTTT
CDR3 protein: CASSFPLSEAFF